The 29 T cell receptor beta chains below all came from one sample that was sequenced in a study of blood T cell repertoires in COVID-19. This table comes from immunoSEQ multiplex PCR, and its TCRdb copy is limited to in-frame clones, with some not included. Counted here are about 240,000 clones, roughly 80% occurring once; the ten biggest clones make up about 4.5%. What was sequenced was peripheral blood. All receptors derive from a woman in her sixties or seventies with acute or convalescent COVID-19.

The genes are TRBV6-2 or TRBV6-3 and TRBJ1-5, with D unresolved. Trimming shortened V by 0 bases and J by 2 bases, and 8 bases separated the two germline ends. Germline CDR1 MNHEY, CDR2 SVGEGT. This CDR3 comprises 15 residues. CDR3 nucleotide sequence: TGTGCCAGCAGTTACTCTTTATTTGGCAATCAGCCCCAGCATTTT. It translates to CASSYSLFGNQPQHF.

V gene TRBV5-1 combines with J gene TRBJ1-4; tentatively, D is TRBD1 (5 bases). Germline V gives CDR1 SGHRS, CDR2 YFSETQ. The V and J ends lost 1 base and 5 bases respectively, with 12 bases between them. The length of the CDR3 is 15 residues. The DNA of the CDR3 is TGCGCCAGCAGCTTGAGGCTTGGGGCGAATGAAAAACTGTTTTTT. It specifies CASSLRLGANEKLFF.

This chain connects TRBV10-3 to TRBJ1-6; possibly TRBD1 for D (5 bases). This CDR3 region has 13 residues. The V end lost 8 bases, the J end lost 6 bases, and 11 bases lay between the germline ends. Looked up from germline, CDR1 is ENHRY and CDR2 is SYGVKD. For the CDR3, the DNA is TGTGCCATCCGAGACAGATCTAATTCACCCCTCCACTTT. This gives the protein CAIRDRSNSPLHF.

V is TRBV6-4 and J is TRBJ2-3; unclear D gene. The germline gives CDR1 MRHNA, CDR2 SNTAGT. CDR3 length: 10 residues. Deletions cut 8 bases from V and 9 bases from J, with 9 bases between. CDR3 DNA: TGTGCCAGCGTGGCGAGGACGCAGTATTTT. Translating gives CASVARTQYF.

The chain recombines TRBV10-3 with TRBJ1-4; D gene uncertain. Trimming cost V 4 bases and J 7 bases, with 10 bases left between them. The CDR3 contains 13 residues. Germline V lookup: CDR1 ENHRY, CDR2 SYGVKD. DNA of the CDR3: TGTGCCATCAGTGTAGGCGAGGGTGAAAAACTGTTTTTT. It specifies CAISVGEGEKLFF.

The sample holds a few counts of this clone. CDR3 amino acids: CASSHSYEQYF. As DNA, the CDR3 is TGTGCCAGCAGCCACTCCTACGAGCAGTACTTC. The chain couples TRBV7-2 to TRBJ2-7; D uncertain. The CDR3 extends over 11 amino acids. Trimming shortened V by 5 bases and J by 0 bases, and 2 bases separated the two germline ends. Germline V gene lookup returns CDR1 SGHTA and CDR2 FQGNSA.

This chain joins TRBV3-1 (or the pseudogene TRBV3-2) and TRBJ1-2; maybe TRBD1 (6 bases). V was pared by 7 bases and J by 4 bases, with 13 bases between. The CDR3 is made up of 13 amino acids. The germline V gene has CDR1 LGHDT and CDR2 YNNKEL (reference sequence). CDR3 residues: CASTSGTPYGYTF. The CDR3 region has the DNA TGTGCCAGCACCTCCGGGACACCCTATGGCTACACCTTC.

This chain joins TRBV10-3 and TRBJ1-5; TRBD1 is a possible D gene (6 bases). Germline CDR1 and CDR2: ENHRY and SYGVKD. This CDR3 is built from 17 residues. With 5 bases removed from V and 2 bases from J, the gap between germline ends came to 19 bases. DNA of the CDR3: TGTGCCATCAGTCGTGGACAGTCGGGCGACCGCAATCAGCCCCAGCATTTT. Translation gives CAISRGQSGDRNQPQHF.

The J gene is TRBJ1-5, the V gene TRBV18, with D perhaps matching TRBD1 (6 bases). The CDR3 spans 14 residues. Trimming removed 2 bases from V and 4 bases from J, with 9 bases in between. The germline V gene has CDR1 KGHSH and CDR2 LQKENI. The CDR3 loop is CASSPRGMNQPQHF. CDR3 nucleotide sequence: TGTGCCAGCTCACCAAGGGGGATGAATCAGCCCCAGCATTTT.

This clone has only a few counts. The chain joins TRBV5-4 to TRBJ1-4; D gene ambiguous. Trimming left V 4 bases short and J 5 bases short, with 12 bases between. This CDR3 contains 14 residues. The germline gives CDR1 SGHNT, CDR2 YYREEE (reference sequence). The CDR3 DNA reads as TGTGCCAGCAGCCCGATGGGCCCGAATGAAAAACTGTTTTTT. Translating it yields CASSPMGPNEKLFF. Full variable domain (missing parts from reference TRBV5-4 and TRBJ1-4): ETGVTQSPTHLIKTRGQQVTLRCSSQSGHNTVSWYQQALGQGPQFIFQYYREEENGRGNFPPRFSGLQFPNYSSELNVNALELDDSALYLCASSPMGPNEKLFFGSGTQLSVL.

The chain recombines TRBV7-2 with TRBJ1-5, with D tentatively TRBD1 (5 bases). The CDR3 spans 13 residues. The V gene lost 4 bases and the J gene lost 6 bases, with 10 bases spanning the gap. Germline V gene sequence: CDR1 SGHTA, CDR2 FQGNSA. CDR3 nucleotide sequence: TGTGCCAGCAGCTCCGTTAGGGGTCAGCCCCAGCATTTT. Its protein is CASSSVRGQPQHF. Using reference TRBV7-2 and TRBJ1-5 for the parts outside the CDR3, the full variable domain is GAGVSQSPSNKVTEKGKDVELRCDPISGHTALYWYRQSLGQGLEFLIYFQGNSAPDKSGLPSDRFSAERTGGSVSTLTIQRTQQEDSAVYLCASSSVRGQPQHFGDGTRLSIL.

In DNA form, the CDR3 reads TGTGCCAGCAGCCGGGACATCTATGGCTACACCTTC. It translates to CASSRDIYGYTF. The gene calls are TRBV5-4 and TRBJ1-2, with D tentatively TRBD1 (6 bases). The CDR3 has 12 amino acids. V dropped 4 bases and J dropped 4 bases, with 8 bases sitting between them. Germline CDR1 and CDR2: SGHNT and YYREEE (reference sequence).

The V and J genes are TRBV29-1 and TRBJ1-2, with D possibly matching TRBD1 (6 bases). Germline V CDR1 and CDR2: SQVTM, ANQGSEA. This CDR3 region has 12 residues. V lost 7 bases, J lost 3 bases, and 12 bases lay in between. The CDR3 here is CSDRDQDYGYTF. The CDR3 nucleotides read TGCAGCGACAGGGATCAAGACTATGGCTACACCTTC. Full variable domain (rest looked up from reference TRBV29-1 and TRBJ1-2): SAVISQKPSRDICQRGTSLTIQCQVDSQVTMMFWYRQQPGQSLTLIATANQGSEATYESGFVIDKFPISRPNLTFSTLTVSNMSPEDSSIYLCSDRDQDYGYTFGSGTRLTVV.

The rearrangement links TRBV4-1 to TRBJ2-1; 10 nucleotides align to TRBD1. Germline V gene data show CDR1 as MGHRA and CDR2 as YSYEKL. V trimming: 4 bases; J trimming: 4 bases; junction bases outside the gene matches: 4. The CDR3 runs 15 residues. The DNA for the CDR3 is TGCGCCAGCAGCCTCCCGGGACAGGGGTACAATGAGCAGTTCTTC. Translated, it gives CASSLPGQGYNEQFF.

Of note for this clone: The identical CDR3 is also encoded by other nucleotide sequences in the sample. The chain combines TRBV7-2 with TRBJ2-7; the match to TRBD2 covers 13 bases. The CDR3 length is 15 residues. The germline gives CDR1 SGHTA, CDR2 FQGNSA. V dropped 5 bases and J dropped 2; count of bases not matched to a gene: 3. In nucleotides, the CDR3 is TGTGCCAGCAGCCCTACTAGCGGGGGGGCCTACGAGCAGTACTTC. Translating gives CASSPTSGGAYEQYF.

The rearrangement joins TRBV28 to TRBJ1-6; D is unresolved. V lost 6 bases, J lost 7 bases, and 7 bases lay in between. The germline V gene has CDR1 MDHEN and CDR2 SYDVKM. The CDR3 runs to 12 residues. The CDR3 region has the DNA TGTGCCAGCAGCCTATTAAATTCACCCCTCCACTTT. It is translated as CASSLLNSPLHF. Drawing the rest from reference TRBV28 and TRBJ1-6, the complete variable domain is DVKVTQSSRYLVKRTGEKVFLECVQDMDHENMFWYRQDPGLGLRLIYFSYDVKMKEKGDIPEGYSVSREKKERFSLILESASTNQTSMYLCASSLLNSPLHFGNGTRLTVT.

The V gene is TRBV7-2, the J gene TRBJ1-6; D is possibly TRBD1 (5 bases). The germline V gene encodes CDR1 SGHTA and CDR2 FQGNSA. The germline V and J ends were trimmed by 0 bases and 8 bases, with 8 bases remaining between them. This CDR3 is 14 amino acids long. The CDR3 spells CASSLAGGDSPLHF. The CDR3 coding sequence is TGTGCCAGCAGCTTAGCCGGGGGGGATTCACCCCTCCACTTT.

The V call is TRBV27, the J call TRBJ2-7; the D gene is possibly TRBD1 (5 bases). Germline assignment: CDR1 MNHEY and CDR2 SMNVEV (reference sequence). V lost 0 bases and J 9 bases, leaving 12 bases between the germline ends. The CDR3 totals 13 residues. The CDR3 spells CASSLSTRDVQYF. The CDR3 nucleotides are TGTGCCAGCAGTTTATCGACCAGGGATGTGCAGTACTTC.

CDR3: CASSATGIAQPQHF. The CDR3 DNA reads as TGTGCCAGCAGTGCTACAGGTATCGCCCAGCCCCAGCATTTT. The V and J genes are TRBV2 and TRBJ1-5, with a tentative D call TRBD1 (5 bases). The CDR3 covers 14 residues. Between the trimmed V and J ends, which lost 4 bases and 7 bases, there was a span of 14 bases. The V gene's germline CDR1 is SNHLY and CDR2 FYNNEI.

The chain uses TRBV28 and TRBJ1-2, with TRBD1 identical over 7 bases. Germline loops: CDR1 MDHEN, CDR2 SYDVKM. Germline trimming cut 3 bases from V and 4 bases from J; bases unmatched to any gene: 8. The CDR3 length is 15 residues. In nucleotides, the CDR3 is TGTGCCAGCAGTTTCCCGGAGGGGGCTGGCTATGGCTACACCTTC. It yields the protein CASSFPEGAGYGYTF.

This chain links TRBV28 with TRBJ2-5; 15 bases match TRBD2. The CDR3 consists of 16 residues. Per the germline V gene, CDR1 is MDHEN and CDR2 is SYDVKM. V lost 6 bases to trimming and J lost 4 bases; unmatched junction nucleotides: 6. The CDR3 loop reads CASSRTSGGAPETQYF. In DNA form, the CDR3 reads TGTGCCAGCAGCAGGACTAGCGGGGGGGCCCCAGAGACCCAGTACTTC.

V usage is TRBV3-1 (or the pseudogene TRBV3-2) and J usage is TRBJ1-2; weak D call: TRBD1 (6 bases). From germline, CDR1 is LGHDT and CDR2 YNNKEL (reference sequence). Trimming left V 4 bases short and J 5 bases short, with 20 bases between. This CDR3 has 16 residues. Here the CDR3 reads CASSLRGTGLGYGYTF. In nucleotides, the CDR3 is TGTGCCAGCAGCCTCCGGGGCACAGGGTTGGGTTATGGCTACACCTTC.

The chain employs TRBV5-6 and TRBJ2-1, with D maybe TRBD2 (7 bases). CDR1 and CDR2 from the germline V gene are SGHDT and YYEEEE. Deletions cut 2 bases from V and 7 bases from J, with 16 bases between. The CDR3 spans 15 residues. CDR3 residues: CASSFGGGAGNEQFF. The CDR3 DNA is TGTGCCAGCAGCTTCGGAGGGGGGGCCGGGAATGAGCAGTTCTTC.

The chain joins TRBV6-1 to TRBJ2-7, with no clear D. Between the trimmed V and J ends, which lost 2 bases and 9 bases, there was a span of 17 bases. The germline gives CDR1 MNHNS, CDR2 SASEGT. The CDR3 is 14 residues long. The CDR3 DNA reads as TGTGCCAGCAGTGAATATAAGCTCAATCCAAGGCAGTACTTC. Protein sequence: CASSEYKLNPRQYF.

The J gene is TRBJ2-6, the V gene TRBV2, with D perhaps matching TRBD2 (5 bases). V dropped 2 bases and J dropped 2 bases, with 10 bases sitting between them. This CDR3 region has 16 residues. Germline V gene sequence: CDR1 SNHLY, CDR2 FYNNEI. The CDR3 nucleotides read TGTGCCAGCAGTGAACAGAGAGGGACTGGGGCCAACGTCCTGACTTTC. It encodes CASSEQRGTGANVLTF.

The V gene is TRBV16, the J gene TRBJ1-1; D is perhaps TRBD1 (5 bases). V lost 2 bases and J lost 0, with 13 bases in between. Looked up from germline, CDR1 is KGHSY and CDR2 is FQNENV. This CDR3 region has 16 residues. The CDR3 DNA reads as TGTGCCAGCAGCCAAGACAGCCTCAAAATGAACACTGAAGCTTTCTTT. It codes for CASSQDSLKMNTEAFF.

This rearrangement joins TRBV23-1 to TRBJ1-2; 9 bases are shared with TRBD1. TRBV23-1 is recorded as an ORF, its role being uncertain. Trimming took 0 bases from V and 3 from J; bases not matched to a gene: 14. The CDR3 is 19 residues long. The CDR3 reads CASSQSRNAQGAQHYGYTF. The CDR3 DNA sequence: TGCGCCAGCAGTCAATCTAGAAACGCACAGGGGGCGCAGCACTATGGCTACACCTTC.

This clone was detected only once. The chain is built from TRBV5-4 and TRBJ2-1, with a tentative D call TRBD1 (5 bases). Germline CDR1 is SGHNT and CDR2 is YYREEE (reference sequence). This CDR3 is built from 12 residues. The V end lost 4 bases, the J end lost 9 bases, and 11 bases lay between the germline ends. The CDR3 here is CASSKTGVEQFF. CDR3 sequence (DNA): TGTGCCAGCAGCAAAACAGGAGTTGAGCAGTTCTTC.

This clone is a singleton in its sample. The chain couples TRBV10-3 to TRBJ1-1; tentatively, D is TRBD1 (6 bases). Germline loops: CDR1 ENHRY, CDR2 SYGVKD. This CDR3 has 13 residues. The V end lost 7 bases, the J end lost 6 bases, and 15 bases lay between the germline ends. The CDR3 bases are TGTGCCATCACCGAGGGACAACACGCTGAAGCTTTCTTT. Its protein product is CAITEGQHAEAFF.